The T cell receptor (beta chain) described here comes from a study of shared clonotypes between healthy human individuals. Turning to the study itself: Each donor's CD8 memory used one plate, CD8 naive two, each CD4 subset three.

Profiled with immunoSEQ multiplex PCR; TCRdb holds only in-frame clones, not every one. The repertoire holds around 2,000,000 clones, with about 94% as singletons. As to this clone: Its antigen is not identified.

The naive CD8 subset, CD45RO-negative cells positively selected for CCR7, excluded terminally differentiated effector memory CD45RA+ cells. Participating donors were healthy, HIV-negative adults free of recent acute infections or vaccinations. From germline, CDR1 is KGHSH and CDR2 LQKENI. The CDR3 is 15 amino acids. V lost 3 bases to trimming and J lost 3 bases; unmatched junction nucleotides: 6. Whole-study findings and limits: Across a few donors, naive CD4 shared around 5%, naive CD8 more than 3%, memory CD4 roughly 2.4%, memory CD8 roughly 0.37%. Even with large depth, rarefaction showed that sorted-subset sequencing was incomplete.

The sequenced material came from naive CD8+ T cells sorted from blood. The V gene is TRBV18, the J gene TRBJ2-7, with TRBD1 identical over 9 bases. This receptor was identified in a man aged 18 to 29 in good health. DNA of the CDR3: TGTGCCAGCTCACCTAGGACAGGGGTAGACTACGAGCAGTACTTC. Translated, it gives CASSPRTGVDYEQYF.